This TCR beta chain was recorded in a study of blood T cell repertoires in COVID-19. The germline CDR1 and CDR2 sequences are ENHRY and SYGVKD. V lost 0 bases and J lost 2; bases outside the gene matches: 5. This CDR3 is 16 amino acids long. Adults between roughly 18 and 95 years of age took part from about 24 US areas. Assay: immunoSEQ multiplex PCR; the TCRdb copy retains only in-frame clones and omits some. The profile covers fewer than 600,000 clones, with roughly 90% appearing a single time and roughly 1.9% taken by the ten largest. The V and J genes are TRBV10-3 and TRBJ1-2; 8 bases map to TRBD1. The TCR comes from a woman between 40 and 55 years old who had recovered from COVID-19. The sequencing input was PBMCs or T cells enriched from blood (not recorded which). CDR3 bases: TGTGCCATCAGTGAGTCGGGACAGGAAAGAAACTATGGCTACACCTTC. Translating gives CAISESGQERNYGYTF.